The source of this T cell receptor (beta chain) is a study of cytomegalovirus exposure and HLA in healthy donors. As to this clone: Its specificity is not known. A read error is possible here, since a much larger clone lies one base away.

PCR employed 60 Vbeta and 13 Jbeta primers. Generated by immunoSEQ multiplex PCR, the TCRdb table keeps only in-frame clones and is missing some. In the table there are approximately 100,000 clones, just under 80% of which are singletons. Study observations and caveats: TCR beta chains numbering 150 to 200 were designated cytomegalovirus-associated.

What was sequenced was PBMCs. The sequence derives from a woman in her forties in good health and CMV-seronegative.

The CDR3 loop is CAISELAGSYNEQFF. CDR3 coding DNA: TGTGCCATCAGTGAACTAGCGGGGTCCTACAATGAGCAGTTCTTC. This chain uses TRBV10-3 with TRBJ2-1; 10 bases map to TRBD2. There are 15 residues in the CDR3. Per germline, CDR1 ENHRY and CDR2 SYGVKD. V was pared by 3 bases and J by 1 base, with 0 bases of the junction left unmatched.